Following are 15 T cell receptor beta chains from one sample sequenced in a study of blood T cell repertoires in COVID-19. TCRdb keeps only in-frame clones here, not all; method: immunoSEQ multiplex PCR. The sample records 150,000 to 160,000 clones, roughly nine tenths being singletons. Sequenced input: peripheral blood. These TCRs come from a man between 45 and 60 years old with acute or convalescent COVID-19.

This clone was detected many times. V usage is TRBV7-3 and J usage is TRBJ2-1; TRBD2 matches at 16 bases. From germline, CDR1 is SGHTA and CDR2 FQGTGA. This CDR3 comprises 16 residues. With V trimmed by 5 bases and J by 9 bases, 7 bases remained unmatched. CDR3 sequence: CASSTGLAGGAGEQFF. For the CDR3, the DNA is TGTGCCAGCAGCACGGGACTAGCGGGAGGGGCGGGTGAGCAGTTCTTC. Looking up the rest from reference TRBV7-3 and TRBJ2-1 gives the full variable domain: GAGVSQTPSNKVTEKGKYVELRCDPISGHTALYWYRQSLGQGPEFLIYFQGTGAADDSGLPNDRFFAVRPEGSVSTLKIQRTERGDSAVYLCASSTGLAGGAGEQFFGPGTRLTVL.

The gene calls are TRBV6-5 and TRBJ1-5; 7 nucleotides align to TRBD1. This CDR3 is 14 amino acids long. The V and J ends lost 8 bases and 1 base, in that order; junction bases with no gene match: 5. Germline V CDR1 and CDR2: MNHEY, SVGAGI. Here the CDR3 reads CASGGTESNQPQHF. The CDR3 DNA is TGTGCCAGCGGCGGGACAGAAAGCAATCAGCCCCAGCATTTT.

The chain uses TRBV19 and TRBJ1-4, with TRBD1 identical over 12 bases. Germline-derived CDR1 and CDR2 are LNHDA and SQIVND (reference sequence). This CDR3 spans 16 amino acids. Germline trimming cut 5 bases from V and 2 bases from J; bases unmatched to any gene: 3. This CDR3 reads CASSPGTGGTNEKLFF. CDR3 nucleotide sequence: TGTGCCAGTAGTCCTGGGACAGGGGGCACTAATGAAAAACTGTTTTTT.

The chain's CDR3 is CASNVAGGFYEQYV. In DNA form, the CDR3 reads TGTGCCAGCAACGTAGCGGGGGGCTTCTACGAGCAGTACGTC. The chain carries TRBV6-5 and TRBJ2-7; 10 bases fit TRBD2. The V and J ends lost 7 bases and 3 bases, in that order; junction bases with no gene match: 6. The CDR3 runs to 14 residues. Germline CDR1 reads MNHEY; CDR2 reads SVGAGI.

In nucleotides, the CDR3 is TGCAGCGTTGAAGCCCCACTAGCGGCAAAAAACATTCAGTACTTC. Translating it yields CSVEAPLAAKNIQYF. This chain links TRBV29-1 with TRBJ2-4; 8 bases agree with TRBD2. CDR1 is SQVTM and CDR2 is ANQGSEA in the germline V gene. The ends lost 1 base at V and 4 bases at J; junction bases unmatched: 6. The CDR3 spans 15 residues.

The rearrangement links TRBV28 to TRBJ2-1; TRBD2 agrees at 11 bases. The germline gives CDR1 MDHEN, CDR2 SYDVKM. V lost 6 bases, J lost 7 bases, and 14 bases stayed unmatched. The CDR3 runs to 17 residues. The CDR3, as DNA: TGTGCCAGCAGCCGTCCATTACAACTAGCGGGAGAAAATGAGCAGTTCTTC. Protein product: CASSRPLQLAGENEQFF.

This chain connects TRBV11-2 to TRBJ1-2, with a possible D match to TRBD1 (6 bases). Trimming cost V 5 bases and J 3 bases, with 10 bases left between them. Per germline, CDR1 SGHAT and CDR2 FQNNGV. The CDR3 length is 13 residues. The CDR3 spells CASSNRVYYGYTF. The CDR3, as DNA: TGTGCCAGCAGCAACAGGGTTTACTATGGCTACACCTTC. Together with reference TRBV11-2 and TRBJ1-2, the CDR3 gives the full variable domain: EAGVAQSPRYKIIEKRQSVAFWCNPISGHATLYWYQQILGQGPKLLIQFQNNGVVDDSQLPKDRFSAERLKGVDSTLKIQPAKLEDSAVYLCASSNRVYYGYTFGSGTRLTVV.

V is TRBV19 and J is TRBJ2-2, with 8 bases lining up with TRBD1. This CDR3 comprises 18 residues. CDR1 is LNHDA and CDR2 is SQIVND in the germline V gene (reference sequence). V dropped 3 bases and J dropped 1; count of bases not matched to a gene: 10. CDR3 sequence reads: CASSMISTGALNTGELFF. CDR3 bases: TGTGCCAGTAGTATGATTTCGACAGGGGCTTTGAACACCGGGGAGCTGTTTTTT. Variable domain in full (rest from reference TRBV19 and TRBJ2-2): DGGITQSPKYLFRKEGQNVTLSCEQNLNHDAMYWYRQDPGQGLRLIYYSQIVNDFQKGDIAEGYSVSREKKESFPLTVTSAQKNPTAFYLCASSMISTGALNTGELFFGEGSRLTVL.

CDR3 protein: CASSFRLAGDWGITDTQYF. As DNA, the CDR3 is TGTGCCAGCAGTTTCCGACTAGCGGGAGATTGGGGGATCACAGATACGCAGTATTTT. The V gene is TRBV28, the J gene TRBJ2-3; 12 nucleotides match TRBD2. The V gene's germline CDR1 is MDHEN and CDR2 SYDVKM. The CDR3 has 19 residues. Germline trimming cut 3 bases from V and 2 bases from J; bases unmatched to any gene: 12.

The chain recombines TRBV6-5 with TRBJ1-3, with 9 bases identical to TRBD1. This CDR3 has 14 amino acids. J lost 8 bases, V lost 5 bases, and 7 bases had no gene match. CDR1 is MNHEY and CDR2 is SVGAGI in the germline V gene. In nucleotides, the CDR3 is TGTGCCAGCAGTCAACAGGGGGCCGGGGACACCATATATTTT. This encodes CASSQQGAGDTIYF.

The chain uses TRBV6-2 or TRBV6-3 and TRBJ1-3; D unclear. Trimming shortened V by 3 bases and J by 8 bases, and 8 bases separated the two germline ends. The CDR3 runs 12 residues. Germline V gives CDR1 MNHEY, CDR2 SVGEGT. CDR3 bases: TGTGCCAGCAGTTATTCCGGGGACACCATATATTTT. Residues: CASSYSGDTIYF.

J is TRBJ1-1 and V is TRBV20-1; 8 positions match TRBD1. The CDR3 spans 11 residues. Trimming removed 8 bases from V and 3 bases from J; junction bases left unmatched: 2. CDR1 is DFQATT, CDR2 SNEGSKA, per germline (reference sequence). As DNA, the CDR3 is TGCAGTCAACAGGGGGACACTGAAGCTTTCTTT. Translation gives CSQQGDTEAFF.

The chain employs TRBV7-3 and TRBJ1-1; 8 positions match TRBD1. The CDR3 covers 13 residues. Germline V gives CDR1 SGHTA, CDR2 FQGTGA. J lost 8 bases, V lost 2 bases, and 4 bases had no gene match. This CDR3 is CASSLLPGGEAFF. In DNA, the CDR3 is TGTGCCAGCAGCTTACTGCCAGGGGGCGAAGCTTTCTTT. Full variable domain (missing parts from reference TRBV7-3 and TRBJ1-1): GAGVSQTPSNKVTEKGKYVELRCDPISGHTALYWYRQSLGQGPEFLIYFQGTGAADDSGLPNDRFFAVRPEGSVSTLKIQRTERGDSAVYLCASSLLPGGEAFFGQGTRLTVV.

The chain carries TRBV7-6 and TRBJ1-6; maybe TRBD1 (5 bases). Germline CDR1 and CDR2: SGHVS and FNYEAQ. V lost 0 bases and J lost 7, with 10 bases in between. This CDR3 contains 15 residues. CDR3 sequence (DNA): TGTGCCAGCAGCTTAGCGGGACTGAAAAATTCACCCCTCCACTTT. Encoded protein: CASSLAGLKNSPLHF.

The V call is TRBV4-1, the J call TRBJ2-2; tentative D call: TRBD2 (6 bases). This CDR3 contains 14 residues. CDR1 and CDR2 from the germline V gene are MGHRA and YSYEKL. V gave up 0 bases and J gave up 5 bases, with 7 bases separating them. This CDR3 is CASSQERGTGELFF. CDR3 DNA: TGCGCCAGCAGCCAAGAACGGGGGACCGGGGAGCTGTTTTTT.